The 6 T cell receptor beta chains listed next were all sequenced from one sample in a study of shared clonotypes between healthy human individuals. Some clones are missing from TCRdb's copy, which holds only in-frame ones; the method was immunoSEQ multiplex PCR. There are 1,500,000 or so clones in the sample; roughly 98.5% occur only once, and under 0.45% lies in the top ten. The specimen was naive CD4+ T cells sorted from blood. Stated subset: CD45RA+ positively selected. The origin of the receptors is a young man in good health.

The V gene is TRBV7-9, the J gene TRBJ2-7; 7 bases fit TRBD2. CDR1 and CDR2 (germline): SEHNR, FQNEAQ (reference sequence). The length of the CDR3 is 14 residues. V shed 4 bases, J shed 5 bases, and the junction held 8 bases outside the gene matches. CDR3 nucleotide sequence: TGTGCCAGCAGCTCTTCGGGGGGTCGCGACGAGCAGTACTTC. It specifies CASSSSGGRDEQYF.

The chain couples TRBV6-1 to TRBJ1-2; D call uncertain. The germline gives CDR1 MNHNS, CDR2 SASEGT. The CDR3 length is 14 residues. V lost 4 bases, J lost 4 bases, and 13 bases lay in between. CDR3 sequence reads: CASSARRTSYGYTF. CDR3 sequence (DNA): TGTGCCAGCAGTGCACGGAGAACCAGCTATGGCTACACCTTC.

The chain uses TRBV10-2 and TRBJ2-2, with TRBD1 matching over 7 bases. Trimming removed 3 bases from V and 6 bases from J; junction bases left unmatched: 1. Germline V lookup: CDR1 WSHSY, CDR2 SAAADI. There are 13 residues in the CDR3. DNA for the CDR3: TGCGCCAGCAGTGAACAGGGGTCCGGGGAGCTGTTTTTT. Encoded protein: CASSEQGSGELFF.

The chain combines TRBV6-1 with TRBJ2-3; 15 bases fit TRBD2. Germline V gene lookup returns CDR1 MNHNS and CDR2 SASEGT. V shed 4 bases, J shed 4 bases, and the junction held 6 bases outside the gene matches. The CDR3 has 17 residues. CDR3 region: CASSAGTSGRFSDTQYF. The CDR3 DNA reads as TGTGCCAGCAGTGCCGGGACTAGCGGGAGGTTCTCAGATACGCAGTATTTT.

A word on this clone: The same CDR3 arises from other DNA sequences in this sample as well. The chain employs TRBV28 and TRBJ1-5; D is uncertain. V lost 8 bases and J lost 3, with 5 bases in between. The CDR3 is made up of 11 amino acids. The germline V gene encodes CDR1 MDHEN and CDR2 SYDVKM. The CDR3 loop reads CASRDNQPQHF. The CDR3 DNA reads as TGTGCCAGCCGAGACAATCAGCCCCAGCATTTT.

This chain links TRBV5-1 with TRBJ2-4, with TRBD1 matching 10 bases. CDR3 size: 16 residues. Germline CDR1 SGHRS, CDR2 YFSETQ. The ends lost 3 bases at V and 6 bases at J; junction bases unmatched: 9. CDR3 DNA sequence: TGCGCCAGCAGCTCAGCGGACAGGGGGGACGGAAACATTCAGTACTTC. This gives the protein CASSSADRGDGNIQYF.